The rows below give T cell receptor beta chains drawn from one sample of a study of cytomegalovirus exposure and HLA in healthy donors. Only in-frame clones appear in the TCRdb table, and some are missing; sequencing was by immunoSEQ multiplex PCR. The sample lists approximately 100,000 clones; roughly four fifths were seen once. Sequencing input: PBMCs. These receptors were taken from a man aged 50-59 years in good health and CMV-seronegative. CDR3s include the opening cysteine and the closing phenylalanine or tryptophan. The D gene is left open where the match is weak. The size field is filled for only some rows; it gives once, few, many or a size class.

j_call	clone_size	v_call	d_call	cdr3_aa	cdr3_nt
TRBJ1-3	-	TRBV19	-	CASSSWGTGAGNTIYF	TGTGCCAGTAGTTCGTGGGGGACGGGGGCTGGAAACACCATATATTTT
TRBJ1-2	-	TRBV28	-	CASSSGGSLYGYTF	TGTGCCAGCAGTTCAGGAGGATCCCTCTATGGCTACACCTTC
TRBJ2-5	-	TRBV6-1	-	CASSDFGKQETQYF	TGTGCCAGCAGTGACTTCGGGAAACAAGAGACCCAGTACTTC
TRBJ2-4	-	TRBV7-2	TRBD2	CASSLMGGGEDIQYF	TGTGCCAGCAGCTTAATGGGCGGGGGGGAGGACATTCAGTACTTC
TRBJ1-2	-	TRBV5-4	-	CASSLDTSYGYTF	TGTGCCAGCAGCTTGGACACCAGCTATGGCTACACCTTC
TRBJ2-3	once	TRBV11-2	TRBD1	CASSGQGNPTDTQYF	TGTGCCAGCAGTGGACAGGGGAACCCCACAGATACGCAGTATTTT
TRBJ2-3	-	TRBV5-1	-	CASSRGSTDTQYF	TGCGCCAGCAGCCGCGGGAGCACAGATACGCAGTATTTT
TRBJ2-1	-	TRBV19	-	CASSILSRGFDNEQFF	TGTGCCAGTAGTATTCTAAGCCGGGGGTTCGACAATGAGCAGTTCTTC
TRBJ2-3	-	TRBV4-3	-	CASSQDLGGGTDTQYF	TGCGCCAGCAGCCAAGATCTGGGGGGTGGGACAGATACGCAGTATTTT
TRBJ1-2	-	TRBV7-2	-	CASSLDWGGYGYTF	TGTGCCAGCAGCTTAGATTGGGGGGGGTATGGCTACACCTTC
TRBJ2-3	few	TRBV30	TRBD2	CAWSRASGGPTDTQYF	TGTGCCTGGAGCCGCGCTAGCGGGGGTCCCACAGATACGCAGTATTTT
TRBJ2-7	-	TRBV7-8	-	CASSPLSDIGYSSYEQYF	TGTGCCAGCAGCCCCTTATCGGACATCGGCTACAGCTCCTACGAGCAGTACTTC
TRBJ2-5	-	TRBV6-6	TRBD1	CATRTGNQETQYF	TGTGCCACAAGGACAGGGAACCAAGAGACCCAGTACTTC
TRBJ1-6	-	TRBV16	TRBD1	CASSHFDRESPLHF	TGTGCCAGCAGCCATTTTGACAGGGAGTCACCCCTCCACTTT
TRBJ2-1	-	TRBV6-6	TRBD1	CASNLDRVDGEQFF	TGTGCCAGCAATCTGGACAGGGTTGACGGTGAGCAGTTCTTC
TRBJ2-3	few	TRBV5-5	-	CASSLGTSTDTQYF	TGTGCCAGCAGCTTGGGGACTAGCACAGATACGCAGTATTTT
TRBJ2-1	-	TRBV5-8	-	CASDRGRYNEQFF	TGTGCCAGCGATAGGGGCCGTTACAATGAGCAGTTCTTC
TRBJ1-5	-	TRBV10-2	TRBD1	CASSDISRGQPQHF	TGCGCCAGCAGTGATATATCCAGGGGGCAGCCCCAGCATTTT
TRBJ2-1	-	TRBV11-3	TRBD1	CASSLGLRGQGNEQFF	TGTGCCAGCAGCTTAGGATTAAGGGGGCAGGGGAATGAGCAGTTCTTC
TRBJ1-5	few	TRBV30	-	CAWSLKVGQPQHF	TGTGCCTGGAGTCTGAAAGTCGGTCAGCCCCAGCATTTT
TRBJ1-3	-	TRBV6-1	-	CASSGGRLSGNTIYF	TGTGCCAGCAGCGGAGGACGGCTCTCTGGAAACACCATATATTTT
TRBJ1-5	-	TRBV6-5	TRBD1	CASSRVGQGYQPQHF	TGTGCCAGCAGTCGCGTCGGACAGGGGTATCAGCCCCAGCATTTT
TRBJ2-3	few	TRBV5-4	TRBD2	CASSLALAGASDTQYF	TGTGCCAGCAGCTTGGCCCTAGCGGGGGCCTCAGATACGCAGTATTTT
TRBJ2-2	-	TRBV7-3	-	CASSPGQPNTGELFF	TGTGCCAGCAGCCCCGGACAGCCGAACACCGGGGAGCTGTTTTTT
TRBJ1-2	-	TRBV29-1	TRBD1	CSVIPGQGAYGYTF	TGCAGCGTAATACCGGGACAGGGGGCTTATGGCTACACCTTC
TRBJ1-1	few	TRBV4-1	TRBD1	CASSHDSGTAEAFF	TGCGCCAGCAGCCATGATTCGGGGACAGCTGAAGCTTTCTTT
TRBJ2-3	-	TRBV18	-	CASSGGGPTDTQYF	TGTGCCAGCTCTGGGGGGGGGCCAACAGATACGCAGTATTTT
TRBJ1-6	-	TRBV7-2	TRBD1	CASSPGQDPSPLHF	TGTGCCAGCAGCCCGGGACAGGACCCTTCACCCCTCCACTTT
TRBJ2-3	-	TRBV30	-	CAWSAKDYADTQYF	TGTGCCTGGAGTGCCAAAGACTACGCAGATACGCAGTATTTT
TRBJ1-1	once	TRBV7-8	-	CASSFPQGRTEAFF	TGTGCCAGCAGCTTCCCCCAGGGTAGGACTGAAGCTTTCTTT
TRBJ2-2	-	TRBV10-3	TRBD2	CAISEWRGGDYDTGELFF	TGTGCCATCAGTGAATGGCGGGGGGGGGACTACGACACCGGGGAGCTGTTTTTT
TRBJ1-3	-	TRBV14	-	CASSQVRTGNTIYF	TGTGCCAGCAGCCAAGTGAGAACTGGAAACACCATATATTTT
TRBJ1-4	-	TRBV5-8	-	CASRTGHEKLFF	TGTGCCAGCAGGACAGGCCACGAAAAACTGTTTTTT
TRBJ1-1	-	TRBV11-3	-	CASSANRDTEAFF	TGTGCCAGCAGCGCTAACAGGGACACTGAAGCTTTCTTT
TRBJ2-1	few	TRBV19	-	CASNPADRENEQFF	TGTGCCAGTAATCCAGCGGATAGGGAGAATGAGCAGTTCTTC
TRBJ2-3	-	TRBV11-2	TRBD1	CASSLGEQGVREKYF	TGTGCCAGCAGCTTAGGCGAACAGGGGGTCCGCGAGAAGTATTTT
TRBJ1-6	-	TRBV19	-	CASSIGNTGNSPLHF	TGTGCCAGTAGTATAGGGAACACAGGGAATTCACCCCTCCACTTT
TRBJ2-5	-	TRBV5-1	TRBD2	CASSSGTSGGETQYF	TGCGCCAGCAGCTCCGGGACTAGCGGGGGAGAGACCCAGTACTTC
TRBJ1-5	-	TRBV19	-	CASSIQGSQPQHF	TGTGCCAGTAGTATACAAGGGAGTCAGCCCCAGCATTTT
TRBJ2-2	-	TRBV5-1	-	CASSLASSSDGAGELFF	TGCGCCAGCAGCTTGGCGTCCTCAAGCGACGGTGCCGGGGAGCTGTTTTTT
TRBJ1-2	few	TRBV27	-	CASSLFPSLDYGYTF	TGTGCCAGCAGTTTATTTCCCTCGCTAGACTATGGCTACACCTTC
TRBJ1-2	-	TRBV13	-	CASSFYSGRDYGYTF	TGTGCCAGCAGCTTCTATTCGGGCAGGGACTATGGCTACACCTTC
TRBJ2-5	-	TRBV11-3	-	CASSPTGTSETQYF	TGTGCCAGCAGCCCTACCGGGACATCAGAGACCCAGTACTTC
TRBJ1-1	-	TRBV28	TRBD1	CASSLSGQGNTEAFF	TGTGCCAGCAGTTTATCGGGACAGGGGAACACTGAAGCTTTCTTT
TRBJ2-5	-	TRBV11-2	TRBD2	CASSYWTSGETQYF	TGTGCCAGCAGCTATTGGACTAGCGGTGAGACCCAGTACTTC
TRBJ2-1	-	TRBV5-4	TRBD1	CASSLGSRGPFSGDEQFF	TGTGCCAGCAGCTTGGGGTCGAGGGGGCCCTTTTCAGGGGATGAGCAGTTCTTC
TRBJ2-5	once	TRBV5-1	TRBD1	CASSPRDSRLETQYF	TGCGCCAGCAGCCCCCGGGACAGTCGTTTGGAGACCCAGTACTTC
TRBJ1-1	-	TRBV7-2	TRBD1	CASILDRMNTEAFF	TGTGCCAGCATCCTGGACAGGATGAACACTGAAGCTTTCTTT
TRBJ1-1	-	TRBV5-1	-	CASSLVPGGNTEAFF	TGCGCCAGCAGCTTGGTTCCGGGGGGGAACACTGAAGCTTTCTTT
TRBJ2-5	-	TRBV7-3	TRBD2	CASSSLAGGQETQYF	TGTGCCAGCAGCTCCTTAGCGGGGGGCCAAGAGACCCAGTACTTC
TRBJ1-5	-	TRBV10-3	-	CAISESQGSDQPQHF	TGTGCCATCAGTGAGTCTCAGGGATCGGATCAGCCCCAGCATTTT
TRBJ1-3	-	TRBV7-3	TRBD1	CASSSQLPGQGSGNTIYF	TGTGCCAGCAGCTCTCAGCTACCGGGACAGGGCTCTGGAAACACCATATATTTT
TRBJ1-2	-	TRBV27	-	CASSLGWGQNNYGYTF	TGTGCCAGCAGTTTAGGGTGGGGACAAAATAACTATGGCTACACCTTC
TRBJ2-5	-	TRBV5-4	-	CASSLRSAGETQYF	TGTGCCAGCAGCTTGCGTAGCGCGGGGGAGACCCAGTACTTC
TRBJ2-3	-	TRBV7-2	TRBD2	CASSLRGTRPISDTQYF	TGTGCCAGCAGCTTACGGGGGACTAGGCCCATTTCAGATACGCAGTATTTT